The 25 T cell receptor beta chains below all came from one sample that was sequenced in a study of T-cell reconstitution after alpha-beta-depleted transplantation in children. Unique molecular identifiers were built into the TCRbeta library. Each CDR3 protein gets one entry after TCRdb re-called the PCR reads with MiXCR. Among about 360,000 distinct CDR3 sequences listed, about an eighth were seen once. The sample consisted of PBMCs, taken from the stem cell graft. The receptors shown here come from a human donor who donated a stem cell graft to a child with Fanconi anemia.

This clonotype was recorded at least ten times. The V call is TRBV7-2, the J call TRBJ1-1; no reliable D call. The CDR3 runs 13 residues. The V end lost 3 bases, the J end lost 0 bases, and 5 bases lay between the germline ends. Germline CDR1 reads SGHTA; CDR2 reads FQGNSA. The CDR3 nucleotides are TGTGCCAGCAGCTTTGCAATGAACACTGAAGCTTTCTTT. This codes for CASSFAMNTEAFF.

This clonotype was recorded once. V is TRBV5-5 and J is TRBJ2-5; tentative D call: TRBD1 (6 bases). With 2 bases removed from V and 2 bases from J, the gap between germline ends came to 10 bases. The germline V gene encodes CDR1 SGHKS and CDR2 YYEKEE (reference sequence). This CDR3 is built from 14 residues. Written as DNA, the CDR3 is TGTGCCAGCAGCTTCGGGACACCGCAAGAGACCCAGTACTTC. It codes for CASSFGTPQETQYF.

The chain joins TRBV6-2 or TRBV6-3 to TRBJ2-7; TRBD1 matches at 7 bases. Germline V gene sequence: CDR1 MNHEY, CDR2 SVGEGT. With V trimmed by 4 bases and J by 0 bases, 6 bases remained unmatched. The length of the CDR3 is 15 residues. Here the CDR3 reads CASSFGQASSYEQYV. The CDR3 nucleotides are TGTGCCAGCAGTTTCGGACAGGCGAGCTCCTACGAGCAGTACGTC.

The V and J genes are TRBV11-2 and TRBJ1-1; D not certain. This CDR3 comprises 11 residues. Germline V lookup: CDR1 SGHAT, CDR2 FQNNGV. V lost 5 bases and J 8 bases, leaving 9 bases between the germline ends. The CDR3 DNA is TGTGCCAGCAGCCACCTACAGGAAGCTTTCTTT. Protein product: CASSHLQEAFF.

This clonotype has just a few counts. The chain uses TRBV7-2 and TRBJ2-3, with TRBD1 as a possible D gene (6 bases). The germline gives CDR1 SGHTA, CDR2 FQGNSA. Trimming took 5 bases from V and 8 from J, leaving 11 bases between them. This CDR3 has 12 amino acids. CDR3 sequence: CASSKQGVTQYF. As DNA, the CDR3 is TGTGCCAGCAGCAAACAGGGTGTTACGCAGTATTTT.

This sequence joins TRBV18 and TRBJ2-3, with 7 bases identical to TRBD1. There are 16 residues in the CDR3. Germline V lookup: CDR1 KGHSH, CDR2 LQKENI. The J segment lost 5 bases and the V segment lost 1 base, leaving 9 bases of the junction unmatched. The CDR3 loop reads CASSPRAQGSIDTQYF. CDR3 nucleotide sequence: TGTGCCAGCTCACCACGGGCACAGGGGAGTATAGATACGCAGTATTTT.

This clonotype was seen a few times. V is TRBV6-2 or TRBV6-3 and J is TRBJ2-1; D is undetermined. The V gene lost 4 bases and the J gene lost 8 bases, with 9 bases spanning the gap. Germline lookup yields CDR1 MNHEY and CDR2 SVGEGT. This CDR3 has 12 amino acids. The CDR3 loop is CASSLLLDEQFF. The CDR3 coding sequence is TGTGCCAGCAGTTTATTATTGGATGAGCAGTTCTTC.

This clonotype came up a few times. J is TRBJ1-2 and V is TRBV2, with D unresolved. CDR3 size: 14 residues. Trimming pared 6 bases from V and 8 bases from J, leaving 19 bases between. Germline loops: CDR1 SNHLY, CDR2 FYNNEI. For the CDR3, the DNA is TGTGCCAGCAGAAACAACGGGCCCTATATAGGCTACACCTTC. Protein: CASRNNGPYIGYTF.

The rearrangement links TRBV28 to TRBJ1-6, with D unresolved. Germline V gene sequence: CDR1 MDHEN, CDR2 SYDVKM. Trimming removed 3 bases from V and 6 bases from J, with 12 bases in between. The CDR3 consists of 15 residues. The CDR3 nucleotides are TGTGCCAGCAGTTTCTTTGGGAATGCTAATTCACCCCTCCACTTT. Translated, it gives CASSFFGNANSPLHF.

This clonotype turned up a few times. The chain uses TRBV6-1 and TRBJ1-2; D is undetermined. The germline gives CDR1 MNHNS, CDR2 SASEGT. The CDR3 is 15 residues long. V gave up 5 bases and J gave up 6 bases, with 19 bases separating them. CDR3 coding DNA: TGTGCCAGCAGTAAGGACTCACCTCCTGTGGATGGCTACACCTTC. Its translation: CASSKDSPPVDGYTF.

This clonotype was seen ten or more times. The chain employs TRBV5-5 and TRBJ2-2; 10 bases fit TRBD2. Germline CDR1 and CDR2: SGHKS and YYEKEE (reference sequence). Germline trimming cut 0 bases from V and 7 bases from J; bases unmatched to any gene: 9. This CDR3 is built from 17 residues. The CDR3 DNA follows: TGTGCCAGCAGCTTGGTGCCAGCGGGGGGGCAGCACGGGGAGCTGTTTTTT. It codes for CASSLVPAGGQHGELFF.

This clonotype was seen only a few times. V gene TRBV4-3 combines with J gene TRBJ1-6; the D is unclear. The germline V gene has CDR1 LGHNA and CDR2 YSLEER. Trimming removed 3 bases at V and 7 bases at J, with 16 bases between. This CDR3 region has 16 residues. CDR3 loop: CASSHAEGRVNSPLHF. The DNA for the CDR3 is TGCGCCAGCAGCCACGCCGAAGGACGGGTAAATTCACCCCTCCACTTT.

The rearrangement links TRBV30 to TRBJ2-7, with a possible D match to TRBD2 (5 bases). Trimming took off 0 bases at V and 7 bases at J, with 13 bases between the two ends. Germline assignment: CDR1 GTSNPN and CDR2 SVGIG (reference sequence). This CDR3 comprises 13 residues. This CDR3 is CAWSVRLGSEQYF. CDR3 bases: TGTGCCTGGAGTGTACGTTTGGGGAGTGAGCAGTACTTC.

In DNA form, the CDR3 reads TGCGCCACCTTAGCCAAAAACATTCAGTACTTC. Encoded protein: CATLAKNIQYF. V is TRBV10-2 and J is TRBJ2-4, with D unclear. V was clipped by 10 bases and J by 0 bases, with 4 bases between them. The CDR3 is made up of 11 amino acids. CDR1 is WSHSY, CDR2 SAAADI, per germline.

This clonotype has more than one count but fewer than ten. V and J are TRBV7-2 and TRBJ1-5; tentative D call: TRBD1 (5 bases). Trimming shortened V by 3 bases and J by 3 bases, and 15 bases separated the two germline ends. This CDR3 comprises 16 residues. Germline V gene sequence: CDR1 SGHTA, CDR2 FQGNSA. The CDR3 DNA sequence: TGTGCCAGCAGCTTTGGCGGAGGGGCTATCAATCAGCCCCAGCATTTT. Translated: CASSFGGGAINQPQHF.

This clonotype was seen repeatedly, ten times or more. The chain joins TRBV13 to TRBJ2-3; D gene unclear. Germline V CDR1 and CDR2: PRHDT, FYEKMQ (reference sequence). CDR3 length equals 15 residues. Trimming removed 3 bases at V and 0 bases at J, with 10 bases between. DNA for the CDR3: TGTGCCAGCAGCTTGAGAATATCTAGCACAGATACGCAGTATTTT. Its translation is CASSLRISSTDTQYF.

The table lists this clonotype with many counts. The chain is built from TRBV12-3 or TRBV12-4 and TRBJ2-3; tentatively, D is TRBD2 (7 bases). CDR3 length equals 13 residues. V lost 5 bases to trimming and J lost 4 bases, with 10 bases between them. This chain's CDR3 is CASSVGGPDTQYF. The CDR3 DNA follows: TGTGCCAGCAGTGTGGGGGGGCCAGATACGCAGTATTTT.

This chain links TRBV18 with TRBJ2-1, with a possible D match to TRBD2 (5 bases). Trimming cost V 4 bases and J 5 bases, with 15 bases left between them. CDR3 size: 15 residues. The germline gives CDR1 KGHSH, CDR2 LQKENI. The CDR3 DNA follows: TGTGCCAGCTCACTCGGTGAGAACGGGAACAATGAGCAGTTCTTC. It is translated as CASSLGENGNNEQFF.

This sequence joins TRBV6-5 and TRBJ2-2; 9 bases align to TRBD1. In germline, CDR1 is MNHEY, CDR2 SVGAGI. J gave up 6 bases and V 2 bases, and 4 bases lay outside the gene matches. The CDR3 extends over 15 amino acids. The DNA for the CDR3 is TGTGCCAGCAGTTACACGACAGGGGGATCCGGGGAGCTGTTTTTT. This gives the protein CASSYTTGGSGELFF.

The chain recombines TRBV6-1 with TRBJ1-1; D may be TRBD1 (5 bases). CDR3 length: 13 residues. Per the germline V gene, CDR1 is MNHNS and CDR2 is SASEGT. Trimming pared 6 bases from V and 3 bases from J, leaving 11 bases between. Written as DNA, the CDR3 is TGTGCCAGCAGGTGGGGACGAGACACTGAAGCTTTCTTT. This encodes CASRWGRDTEAFF.

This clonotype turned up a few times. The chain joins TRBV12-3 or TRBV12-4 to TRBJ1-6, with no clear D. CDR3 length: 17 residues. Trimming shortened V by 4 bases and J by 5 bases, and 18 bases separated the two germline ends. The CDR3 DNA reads TGTGCCAGCAGTTACCGTTTGGGGTCCCAGAATAATTCACCCCTCCACTTT. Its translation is CASSYRLGSQNNSPLHF.

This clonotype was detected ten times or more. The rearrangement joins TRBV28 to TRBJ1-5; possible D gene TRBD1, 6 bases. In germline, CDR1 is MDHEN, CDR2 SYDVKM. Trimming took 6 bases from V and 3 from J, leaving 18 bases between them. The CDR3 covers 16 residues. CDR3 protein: CASSTLRRGTNQPQHF. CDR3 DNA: TGTGCCAGCAGCACCCTCCGGAGGGGGACCAATCAGCCCCAGCATTTT.

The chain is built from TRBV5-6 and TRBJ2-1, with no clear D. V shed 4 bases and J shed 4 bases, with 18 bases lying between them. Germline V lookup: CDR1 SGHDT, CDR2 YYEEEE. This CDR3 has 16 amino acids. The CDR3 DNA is TGTGCCAGCAGCGCCCGGCGCAGCCCCCTTTACAATGAGCAGTTCTTC. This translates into CASSARRSPLYNEQFF. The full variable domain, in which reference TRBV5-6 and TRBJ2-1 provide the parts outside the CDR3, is DAGVTQSPTHLIKTRGQQVTLRCSPKSGHDTVSWYQQALGQGPQFIFQYYEEEERQRGNFPDRFSGHQFPNYSSELNVNALLLGDSALYLCASSARRSPLYNEQFFGPGTRLTVL.

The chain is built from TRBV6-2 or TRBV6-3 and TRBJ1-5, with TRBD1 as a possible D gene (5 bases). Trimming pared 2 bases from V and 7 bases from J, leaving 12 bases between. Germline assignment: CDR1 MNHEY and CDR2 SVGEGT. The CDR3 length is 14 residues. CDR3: CASSYVGELQPQHF. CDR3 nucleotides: TGTGCCAGCAGTTACGTAGGGGAATTGCAGCCCCAGCATTTT.

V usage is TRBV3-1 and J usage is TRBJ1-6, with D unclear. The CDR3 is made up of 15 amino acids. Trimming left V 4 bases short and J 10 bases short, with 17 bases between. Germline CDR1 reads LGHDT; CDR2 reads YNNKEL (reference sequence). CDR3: CASSPAGGRGSPLHF. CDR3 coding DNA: TGTGCCAGCAGCCCGGCGGGCGGCCGGGGATCACCCCTCCACTTT.